These 25 T cell receptor beta chains originate from one sample sequenced in a study of T cells after yellow fever vaccination. A single record per CDR3 protein comes from TCRdb applying MiXCR to the 5' RACE reads. The sample has about 360,000 distinct CDR3 sequences; more than 5.5% are singletons. Sequencing used PBMCs, obtained 5 days after the yellow fever booster vaccination. The receptors shown here come from a man aged 30 to 45 who received the YFV17D yellow fever vaccine.

The V call is TRBV28, the J call TRBJ2-7; a weak D match, TRBD1 (5 bases). V lost 4 bases to trimming and J lost 3 bases, with 16 bases between them. Germline CDR1 reads MDHEN; CDR2 reads SYDVKM. CDR3 length: 15 amino acids. The CDR3 region is CASSSPRQLNYEQYF. In DNA form, the CDR3 reads TGTGCCAGCAGTTCCCCTCGACAGTTAAACTACGAGCAGTACTTC. The whole variable domain, filled in from reference TRBV28 and TRBJ2-7, reads DVKVTQSSRYLVKRTGEKVFLECVQDMDHENMFWYRQDPGLGLRLIYFSYDVKMKEKGDIPEGYSVSREKKERFSLILESASTNQTSMYLCASSSPRQLNYEQYFGPGTRLTVT.

This clonotype was detected only a few times. This chain links TRBV20-1 with TRBJ2-5; 7 bases line up with TRBD2. The CDR3 loop spans 15 amino acids. Germline assignment: CDR1 DFQATT and CDR2 SNEGSKA (reference sequence). Trimming took 3 bases from V and 2 from J; bases not matched to a gene: 9. CDR3 in DNA: TGCAGTGCTAGTCGGAGGGGCGGGGGACAAGAGACCCAGTACTTC. It specifies CSASRRGGGQETQYF.

This clonotype has at least ten counts. The chain couples TRBV12-3 or TRBV12-4 to TRBJ2-1; 9 nucleotides line up with TRBD2. This CDR3 comprises 15 residues. Losses at the gene ends were 6 bases for V and 8 bases for J; bases not matched to a gene: 11. The DNA of the CDR3 is TGTGCCAGCAGCCCCCCCGGGACTAGCATTTATGAGCAGTTCTTC. Encoded protein: CASSPPGTSIYEQFF.

This clonotype was counted ten times or more. The V call is TRBV6-1, the J call TRBJ2-5; TRBD2 matches 9 bases. The CDR3 has 14 residues. The V and J ends lost 7 bases and 4 bases, in that order; junction bases with no gene match: 7. Germline loops: CDR1 MNHNS, CDR2 SASEGT. The CDR3 nucleotides read TGTGCCAGCAAATTTAGCGGGAGAGGAGAGACCCAGTACTTC. Translating gives CASKFSGRGETQYF.

The sample holds one count of this clonotype. A much larger clone differs by one base, so this may be a read error. This rearrangement joins TRBV20-1 to TRBJ2-1, with 7 bases lining up with TRBD2. The CDR3 is 16 residues long. The germline CDR1 and CDR2 sequences are DFQATT and SNEGSKA (reference sequence). For the CDR3, the DNA is TGCTGTGCTAGAGATCAGGGCGGGAGTACCTACAATGAGCAGTTCTTC. Residues: CCARDQGGSTYNEQFF.

The gene calls are TRBV7-9 and TRBJ1-1; D not certain. V lost 1 base and J lost 6, with 12 bases in between. The CDR3 loop spans 14 amino acids. From germline, CDR1 is SEHNR and CDR2 FQNEAQ (reference sequence). The CDR3 sequence is CASSLEFRGAEAFF. For the CDR3, the DNA is TGTGCCAGCAGCTTAGAATTCCGAGGTGCTGAAGCTTTCTTT.

There are a few counts of this clonotype. V usage is TRBV5-1 and J usage is TRBJ2-1, with 8 bases lining up with TRBD2. The germline V gene has CDR1 SGHRS and CDR2 YFSETQ. CDR3 size: 15 residues. The ends lost 2 bases at V and 2 bases at J; junction bases unmatched: 3. The CDR3 DNA sequence: TGCGCCAGCAGCTTTAGCGGGGTCACCTACAATGAGCAGTTCTTC. Translating it yields CASSFSGVTYNEQFF.

This chain uses TRBV29-1 with TRBJ2-7; 9 nucleotides match TRBD1. The germline V gene has CDR1 SQVTM and CDR2 ANQGSEA. The CDR3 is made up of 14 amino acids. With 5 bases clipped from V and 7 bases from J, the junction kept 12 bases outside the gene matches. The DNA of the CDR3 is TGCAGCGTTAAACCCCGGGACAGGGCGTGGGAGCAGTACTTC. Translating gives CSVKPRDRAWEQYF.

In this sample, this clonotype turned up many times. The V and J genes are TRBV7-2 and TRBJ2-1; TRBD2 matches at 11 bases. Germline CDR1 is SGHTA and CDR2 is FQGNSA. The V segment lost 2 bases and the J segment 1 base; nucleotides outside the gene matches: 4. The CDR3 covers 17 residues. The CDR3 loop reads CASSLRSSGRSYNEQFF. CDR3 nucleotides: TGTGCCAGCAGCTTACGGTCTAGCGGGAGGTCCTACAATGAGCAGTTCTTC.

This chain links TRBV6-2 or TRBV6-3 with TRBJ2-4; 8 bases map to TRBD2. The CDR3 is 16 residues long. Germline V gene lookup returns CDR1 MNHEY and CDR2 SVGEGT. V lost 5 bases to trimming and J lost 3 bases; unmatched junction nucleotides: 9. DNA of the CDR3: TGTGCCAGCAGTACGGGACGGGGGGGAGGCAAAAACATTCAGTACTTC. This encodes CASSTGRGGGKNIQYF.

This clonotype was found a few times. The chain has TRBV19 and TRBJ2-5; D remains ambiguous. CDR3 length: 15 amino acids. The V end was cut by 5 bases, the J end by 1 base, with 14 bases between. Germline V gene lookup returns CDR1 LNHDA and CDR2 SQIVND (reference sequence). The CDR3 here is CASSGRQVLQETQYF. For the CDR3, the DNA is TGTGCCAGTAGTGGTCGTCAGGTCCTCCAAGAGACCCAGTACTTC.

This clonotype was recorded at least ten times. The chain combines TRBV6-5 with TRBJ2-1; TRBD2 matches at 7 bases. Trimming cost V 2 bases and J 0 bases; bases outside gene matches: 10. Germline-derived CDR1 and CDR2 are MNHEY and SVGAGI. The CDR3 has 18 residues. In nucleotides, the CDR3 is TGTGCCAGCAGTTACCGGGGCGGGAGCGATGTCTCCTACAATGAGCAGTTCTTC. It encodes CASSYRGGSDVSYNEQFF.

The V and J genes are TRBV7-9 and TRBJ2-7; D is unresolved. Trimming pared 0 bases from V and 3 bases from J, leaving 15 bases between. This CDR3 is 16 amino acids long. The V gene's germline CDR1 is SEHNR and CDR2 FQNEAQ (reference sequence). CDR3 DNA: TGTGCCAGCAGCTTAGCGCTAGGTAGTGGGGTCTACGAGCAGTACTTC. It translates to CASSLALGSGVYEQYF. Full variable domain (remainder filled in from reference TRBV7-9 and TRBJ2-7): DTGVSQNPRHKITKRGQNVTFRCDPISEHNRLYWYRQTLGQGPEFLTYFQNEAQLEKSRLLSDRFSAERPKGSFSTLEIQRTEQGDSAMYLCASSLALGSGVYEQYFGPGTRLTVT.

This clonotype has a handful of counts. This rearrangement joins TRBV29-1 to TRBJ2-7; D gene unclear. The V end was cut by 4 bases, the J end by 3 bases, with 13 bases between. CDR1 and CDR2 from the germline V gene are SQVTM and ANQGSEA. The CDR3 covers 13 residues. The CDR3 DNA reads as TGCAGCGTTGCCTTTCGGGCTGGCTACGAGCAGTACTTC. Amino acid sequence: CSVAFRAGYEQYF.

This clonotype was counted a few times. The chain links TRBV7-6 to TRBJ2-1, with D possibly being TRBD1 (7 bases). V lost 2 bases and J 7 bases, leaving 12 bases between the germline ends. This CDR3 has 14 amino acids. In germline, CDR1 is SGHVS, CDR2 FNYEAQ. CDR3 sequence (DNA): TGTGCCAGCAGCTTACGGCAGGGGGGAAATGAGCAGTTCTTC. Its protein is CASSLRQGGNEQFF.

The sample holds a few counts of this clonotype. CDR3 nucleotide sequence: TGTGCCAGCAGCGTAAAGACTTTGCCGACAGCCGAATTAGCCAAAAACATTCAGTACTTC. It codes for CASSVKTLPTAELAKNIQYF. This chain joins TRBV11-2 and TRBJ2-4, with TRBD1 as a possible D gene (5 bases). Trimming removed 5 bases from V and 0 bases from J, with 26 bases in between. The CDR3 length is 20 residues. The germline CDR1 and CDR2 sequences are SGHAT and FQNNGV.

The chain couples TRBV5-1 to TRBJ2-7, with 7 bases fitting TRBD2. This CDR3 comprises 15 residues. The germline CDR1 and CDR2 sequences are SGHRS and YFSETQ. V shed 4 bases and J 0 bases; nucleotides not matched to a gene: 7. The CDR3 sequence: CASSLLGEGSYEQYF. The CDR3 nucleotides are TGCGCCAGCAGCCTTTTGGGGGAGGGCTCCTACGAGCAGTACTTC.

This clonotype was counted at least ten times. The CDR3 coding sequence is TGCAGTGCTAGACTAGCGGGAGGGCAGGGCGAGCAGTACTTC. Residues: CSARLAGGQGEQYF. V and J are TRBV20-1 and TRBJ2-7, with 12 bases matching TRBD2. CDR3 size: 14 residues. J was trimmed by 6 bases and V by 2 bases; bases with no gene match: 5. Germline values: CDR1 DFQATT, CDR2 SNEGSKA (reference sequence).

In this sample, this clonotype turned up many times. The rearrangement uses TRBV7-2 and TRBJ2-3; 11 bases map to TRBD2. CDR1 and CDR2 from the germline V gene are SGHTA and FQGNSA. There are 16 residues in the CDR3. J was trimmed by 8 bases and V by 5 bases; bases with no gene match: 12. The CDR3 protein is CASSPLRLAGQGTQYF. The CDR3 DNA reads as TGTGCCAGCAGCCCCCTCCGACTAGCGGGGCAGGGTACGCAGTATTTT. Together with reference TRBV7-2 and TRBJ2-3, the CDR3 gives the full variable domain: GAGVSQSPSNKVTEKGKDVELRCDPISGHTALYWYRQSLGQGLEFLIYFQGNSAPDKSGLPSDRFSAERTGGSVSTLTIQRTQQEDSAVYLCASSPLRLAGQGTQYFGPGTRLTVL.

The sample holds many counts of this clonotype. The V and J genes are TRBV20-1 and TRBJ2-1; D unresolved. Trimming stripped 4 bases from V and 10 bases from J, with 14 bases between. From germline, CDR1 is DFQATT and CDR2 SNEGSKA (reference sequence). CDR3 length equals 12 residues. The CDR3 loop is CSATLSGVEQFF. DNA of the CDR3: TGCAGTGCTACCTTGAGTGGGGTGGAGCAGTTCTTC.

The V call is TRBV20-1, the J call TRBJ2-1, with TRBD2 as a possible D gene (6 bases). CDR1 and CDR2 from the germline V gene are DFQATT and SNEGSKA (reference sequence). The CDR3 consists of 14 residues. The V end lost 6 bases, the J end lost 0 bases, and 12 bases lay between the germline ends. DNA for the CDR3: TGCAGTGCCCAGGGACTGAGCTCCTACAATGAGCAGTTCTTC. Translating gives CSAQGLSSYNEQFF.

This chain joins TRBV20-1 and TRBJ2-7; 8 bases match TRBD2. The trim removed 3 bases at V and 3 bases at J, leaving 7 bases unmatched. The germline CDR1 and CDR2 sequences are DFQATT and SNEGSKA (reference sequence). CDR3 length: 14 residues. The CDR3 spells CSARVAGKIYEQYF. The CDR3 nucleotides are TGCAGTGCTAGGGTAGCGGGAAAAATCTACGAGCAGTACTTC.

The chain combines TRBV6-1 with TRBJ2-1; unclear D gene. The CDR3 contains 16 residues. Deletions cut 6 bases from V and 0 bases from J, with 15 bases between. Germline assignment: CDR1 MNHNS and CDR2 SASEGT. CDR3 DNA: TGTGCCAGCAGGGCCCCAAGGACGAGCTCCTACAATGAGCAGTTCTTC. Amino acids: CASRAPRTSSYNEQFF.

This chain joins TRBV25-1 and TRBJ2-1, with TRBD2 matching over 11 bases. The ends lost 0 bases at V and 7 bases at J; junction bases unmatched: 5. CDR1 MGHDK and CDR2 SYGVNS come from the germline V gene. The CDR3 spans 16 residues. CDR3 amino acids: CASSEYGLAGGNEQFF. The CDR3 DNA follows: TGTGCCAGCAGTGAATATGGGCTAGCGGGAGGTAATGAGCAGTTCTTC.

The rearrangement joins TRBV30 to TRBJ2-3, with 12 bases lining up with TRBD2. The germline CDR1 and CDR2 sequences are GTSNPN and SVGIG (reference sequence). This CDR3 is 15 amino acids long. Germline trimming cut 5 bases from V and 0 bases from J; bases unmatched to any gene: 3. The CDR3 reads CAWRTSGASTDTQYF. The CDR3 DNA reads as TGTGCCTGGCGGACTAGCGGGGCTAGCACAGATACGCAGTATTTT.